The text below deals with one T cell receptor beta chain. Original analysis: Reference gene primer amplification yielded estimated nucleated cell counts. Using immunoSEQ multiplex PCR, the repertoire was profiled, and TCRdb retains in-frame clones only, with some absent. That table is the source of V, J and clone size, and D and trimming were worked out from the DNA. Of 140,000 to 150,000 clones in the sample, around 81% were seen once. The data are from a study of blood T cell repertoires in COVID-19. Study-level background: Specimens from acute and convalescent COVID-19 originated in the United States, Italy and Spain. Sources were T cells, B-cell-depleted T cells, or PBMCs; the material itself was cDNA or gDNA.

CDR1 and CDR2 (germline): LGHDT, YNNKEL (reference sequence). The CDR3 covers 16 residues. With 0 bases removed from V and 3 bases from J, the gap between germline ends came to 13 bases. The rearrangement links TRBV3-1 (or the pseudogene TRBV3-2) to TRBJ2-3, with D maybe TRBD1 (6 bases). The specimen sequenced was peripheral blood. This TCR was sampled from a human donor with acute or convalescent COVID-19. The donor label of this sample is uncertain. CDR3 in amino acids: CASSQDNRVLTDTQYF. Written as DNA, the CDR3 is TGTGCCAGCAGCCAAGATAACAGGGTTTTAACAGATACGCAGTATTTT.